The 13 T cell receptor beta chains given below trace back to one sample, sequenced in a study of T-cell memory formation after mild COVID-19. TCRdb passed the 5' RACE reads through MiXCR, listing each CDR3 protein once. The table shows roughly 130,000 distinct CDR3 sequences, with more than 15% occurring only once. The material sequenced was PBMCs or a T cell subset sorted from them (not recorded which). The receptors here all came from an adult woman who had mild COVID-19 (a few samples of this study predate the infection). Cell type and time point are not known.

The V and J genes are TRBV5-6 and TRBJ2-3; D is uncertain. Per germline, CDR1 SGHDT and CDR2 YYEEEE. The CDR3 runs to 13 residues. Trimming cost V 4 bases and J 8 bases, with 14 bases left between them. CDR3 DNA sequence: TGTGCCAGCAGCCTTGGACGGTCCGGTACGCAGTATTTT. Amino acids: CASSLGRSGTQYF.

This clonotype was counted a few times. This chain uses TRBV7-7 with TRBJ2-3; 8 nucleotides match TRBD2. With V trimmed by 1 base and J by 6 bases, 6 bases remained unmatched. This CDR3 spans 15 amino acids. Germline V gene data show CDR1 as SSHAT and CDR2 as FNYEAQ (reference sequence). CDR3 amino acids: CASSLGSGTGDTQYF. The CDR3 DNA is TGTGCCAGCAGCTTAGGTAGCGGGACCGGGGATACGCAGTATTTT.

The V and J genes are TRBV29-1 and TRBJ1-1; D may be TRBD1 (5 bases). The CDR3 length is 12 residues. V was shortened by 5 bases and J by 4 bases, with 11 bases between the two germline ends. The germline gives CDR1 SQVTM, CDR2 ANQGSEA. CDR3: CSVKGQFTEAFF. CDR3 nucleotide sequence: TGCAGCGTTAAGGGGCAGTTCACTGAAGCTTTCTTT.

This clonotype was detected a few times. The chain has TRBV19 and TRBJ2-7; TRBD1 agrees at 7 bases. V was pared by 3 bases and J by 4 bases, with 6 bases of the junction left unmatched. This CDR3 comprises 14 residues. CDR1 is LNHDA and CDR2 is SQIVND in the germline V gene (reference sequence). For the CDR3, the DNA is TGTGCCAGTAGTATGATGGGACAGACGTACGAGCAGTACTTC. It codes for CASSMMGQTYEQYF.

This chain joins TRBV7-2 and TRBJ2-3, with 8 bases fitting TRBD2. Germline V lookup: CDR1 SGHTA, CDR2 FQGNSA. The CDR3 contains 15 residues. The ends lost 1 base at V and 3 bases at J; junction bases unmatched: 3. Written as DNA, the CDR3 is TGTGCCAGCAGCTTAGAGACTAGCGATACAGATACGCAGTATTTT. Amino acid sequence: CASSLETSDTDTQYF.

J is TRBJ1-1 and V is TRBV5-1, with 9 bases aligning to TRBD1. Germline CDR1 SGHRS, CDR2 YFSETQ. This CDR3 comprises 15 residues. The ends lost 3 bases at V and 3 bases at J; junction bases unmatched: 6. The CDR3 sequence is CASSSVGQGDTEAFF. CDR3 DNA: TGCGCCAGCAGCTCGGTGGGACAGGGAGACACTGAAGCTTTCTTT. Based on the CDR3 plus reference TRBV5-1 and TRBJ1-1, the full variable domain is KAGVTQTPRYLIKTRGQQVTLSCSPISGHRSVSWYQQTPGQGLQFLFEYFSETQRNKGNFPGRFSGRQFSNSRSEMNVSTLELGDSALYLCASSSVGQGDTEAFFGQGTRLTVV.

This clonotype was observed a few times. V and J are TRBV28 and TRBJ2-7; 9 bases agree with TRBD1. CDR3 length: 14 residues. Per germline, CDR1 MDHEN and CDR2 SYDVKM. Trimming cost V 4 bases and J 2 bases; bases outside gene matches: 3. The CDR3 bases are TGTGCCAGCAGTTGGACAGGGGTAACCTACGAGCAGTACTTC. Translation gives CASSWTGVTYEQYF.

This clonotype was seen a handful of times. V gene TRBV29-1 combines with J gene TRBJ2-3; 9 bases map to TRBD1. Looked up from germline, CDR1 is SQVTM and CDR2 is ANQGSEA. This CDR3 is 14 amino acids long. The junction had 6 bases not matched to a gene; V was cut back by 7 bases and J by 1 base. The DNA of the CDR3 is TGCAGCGCCGGACAGGGGAGGGGCACAGATACGCAGTATTTT. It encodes CSAGQGRGTDTQYF.

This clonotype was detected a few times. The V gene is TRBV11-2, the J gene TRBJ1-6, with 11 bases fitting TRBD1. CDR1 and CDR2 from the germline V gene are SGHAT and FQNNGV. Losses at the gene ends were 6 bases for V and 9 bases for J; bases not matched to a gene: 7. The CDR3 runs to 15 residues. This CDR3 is CASREEGQGVSPLHF. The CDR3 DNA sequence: TGTGCCAGCAGAGAAGAGGGACAGGGGGTTTCACCCCTCCACTTT.

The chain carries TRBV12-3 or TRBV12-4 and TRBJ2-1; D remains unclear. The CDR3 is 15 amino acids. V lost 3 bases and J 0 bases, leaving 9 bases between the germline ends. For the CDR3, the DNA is TGTGCCAGCAGTTTCAGTTCTTTCTCCTACAATGAGCAGTTCTTC. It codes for CASSFSSFSYNEQFF.

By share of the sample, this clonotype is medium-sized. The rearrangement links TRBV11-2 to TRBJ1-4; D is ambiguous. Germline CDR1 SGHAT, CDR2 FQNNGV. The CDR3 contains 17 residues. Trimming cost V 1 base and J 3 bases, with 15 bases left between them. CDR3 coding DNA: TGTGCCAGCAGCTTAGTCAACGTGGTTGTGGCTAATGAAAAACTGTTTTTT. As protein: CASSLVNVVVANEKLFF.

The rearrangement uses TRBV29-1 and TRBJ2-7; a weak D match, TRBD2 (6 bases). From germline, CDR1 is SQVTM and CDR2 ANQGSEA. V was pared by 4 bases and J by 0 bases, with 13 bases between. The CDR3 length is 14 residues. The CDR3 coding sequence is TGCAGCGTTGTTGGAGGGGAGTTCTCCTACGAGCAGTACTTC. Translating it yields CSVVGGEFSYEQYF.

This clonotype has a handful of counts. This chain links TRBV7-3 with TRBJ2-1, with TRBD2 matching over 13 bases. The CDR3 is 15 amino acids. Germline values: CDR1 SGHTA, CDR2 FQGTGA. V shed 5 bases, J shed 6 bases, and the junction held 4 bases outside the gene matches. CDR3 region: CASSILAGGINEQFF. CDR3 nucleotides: TGTGCCAGCAGCATACTAGCGGGGGGGATCAATGAGCAGTTCTTC.